This T cell receptor (beta chain) was obtained from a study of blood T cell repertoires in COVID-19 (dated by TCRdb to the early 2020s). Study-wide context: Samples from collaborators originated in the United States, Italy and Spain and spanned both the acute and convalescent phases of COVID-19. HLA class I and class II types, where available, came from metadata supplied by the sample provider rather than from assay-based typing. The repertoires were made available in a free public database intended to serve as a resource for research on the immune response to SARS-CoV-2. Nearly every sample came with metadata listing a de-identified subject ID, COVID-19 status, age in years and sex. Subjects who had been exposed to COVID-19, were actively infected with it, or had recovered from it provided the deeply sampled blood TCRbeta repertoires that made up the dataset. The samples were drawn from the first 160 participants of the ongoing ImmuneRACE study and from roughly 1,300 subjects provided by 6 global collaborators. The material from the prospective study consisted of cDNA or gDNA derived from T cells, B-cell-depleted T cells, or PBMCs.

This clone has just one count. Its antigen has not been determined. Nothing much larger sits one base from this clone, and base qualities are not available. TCRbeta CDR3 regions were amplified from genomic DNA using the immunoSEQ Assay, a bias-controlled multiplex PCR. The authors processed their data as follows. Within the assay, amplification of reference gene primers was used to estimate how many nucleated cells each sample contained. Sequence reads were collapsed and filtered to measure the absolute abundance of every unique TCRbeta CDR3 rearrangement. Productive Simpson clonality was computed per sample as the square root of Simpson's diversity index over productive rearrangements. The source is immuneACCESS, and TCRdb retained only in-frame sequences with V and J called. Part of the clones is not carried over; for the studies checked, unresolved V genes explain less than half of this, and the remainder is unexplained. V and J calls and clone size are copied from that table; D and trimming were computed from the DNA. This sample comprises 540,000 or so clones, 85% to 90% of them detected only once. Around 7.8% of the sample lies in the top ten.

At one collaborating source in Seattle, patients were enrolled during active infection and were followed longitudinally through the course of disease. Each collaborating institution followed its own protocols to collect whole blood in K2EDTA tubes. For TCRbeta analysis, collaborator samples were shipped as frozen whole blood, as isolated PBMCs, or as DNA extracted from either sample type. CDR1 and CDR2 were assigned from the germline V gene as SGDLS and YYNGEE. Reading from cysteine to phenylalanine, the CDR3 counts 12 amino acids. The read is trimmed to its CDR3 DNA, 36 bases read in frame from base 1. V lost 3 bases and J lost 9 bases, and the count of bases not matched to a germline gene is 0. General findings and caveats noted by the study authors: The amount of clinical and demographic metadata varied by source and participant and was provided uncurated.

Material: peripheral blood. This receptor was taken from a woman aged 45 to 65 with COVID-19, enrolled during active disease. In this chain, TRBV9 is recombined with TRBJ2-1, and 10 bases in between align with TRBD2. CDR3 reads: CASSGTSGEQFF. Read as DNA, the sequence is TGTGCCAGCAGCGGGACTAGCGGTGAGCAGTTCTTC.